Following are 5 T cell receptor beta chains from one sample sequenced in a study of T cell changes during pregnancy in multiple sclerosis. Generated by immunoSEQ multiplex PCR, the TCRdb table keeps only in-frame clones and is missing some. Of roughly 42,000 clones in the sample, 91% were seen once. Sample: CD4+ T cells from peripheral blood mononuclear cells, taken before pregnancy. These TCRs come from a female donor with multiple sclerosis, enrolled in a pregnancy study.

The rearrangement uses TRBV14 and TRBJ1-1; no definite D call. The CDR3 consists of 15 residues. V was clipped by 3 bases and J by 1 base, with 12 bases between them. Germline assignment: CDR1 SGHDN and CDR2 FVKESK. Here the CDR3 reads CASSQIISGNTEAFF. CDR3 DNA sequence: TGTGCCAGCAGCCAGATAATCTCAGGGAACACTGAAGCTTTCTTT.

The chain is built from TRBV7-7 and TRBJ2-5, with 8 positions matching TRBD2. The CDR3 has 15 residues. Unmatched junction bases numbered 3, after V lost 2 bases and J lost 1 base. Germline values: CDR1 SSHAT, CDR2 FNYEAQ (reference sequence). In DNA form, the CDR3 reads TGTGCCAGCAGCTTAATGCGGGGGGTCCAAGAGACCCAGTACTTC. Its translation: CASSLMRGVQETQYF.

The chain employs TRBV5-1 and TRBJ2-5; 11 bases match TRBD1. The CDR3 is made up of 14 amino acids. Germline CDR1 SGHRS, CDR2 YFSETQ. The V gene end was trimmed by 4 bases and the J gene end by 7 bases; junction bases not matched to a gene: 6. CDR3 sequence (DNA): TGCGCCAGCAGCCCCCGGACAGGGGGCGCGACCCAGTACTTC. Its translation is CASSPRTGGATQYF.

In DNA form, the CDR3 reads TGTGCCAGCAGCCCCCATGGGACAGTTGGGACTGAAGCTTTCTTT. It encodes CASSPHGTVGTEAFF. The chain couples TRBV7-9 to TRBJ1-1; 7 bases align to TRBD1. Germline CDR1 SEHNR, CDR2 FQNEAQ (reference sequence). CDR3 length equals 15 residues. With V trimmed by 5 bases and J by 5 bases, 11 bases remained unmatched.

This chain links TRBV6-5 with TRBJ2-7; the D gene is possibly TRBD1 (5 bases). Germline CDR1 and CDR2: MNHEY and SVGAGI. The CDR3 spans 15 residues. V gave up 5 bases and J gave up 2 bases, with 16 bases separating them. CDR3 nucleotides: TGTGCCAGCAGTCGAGGACACGAAGTAACCTACGAGCAGTACTTC. Translation: CASSRGHEVTYEQYF.